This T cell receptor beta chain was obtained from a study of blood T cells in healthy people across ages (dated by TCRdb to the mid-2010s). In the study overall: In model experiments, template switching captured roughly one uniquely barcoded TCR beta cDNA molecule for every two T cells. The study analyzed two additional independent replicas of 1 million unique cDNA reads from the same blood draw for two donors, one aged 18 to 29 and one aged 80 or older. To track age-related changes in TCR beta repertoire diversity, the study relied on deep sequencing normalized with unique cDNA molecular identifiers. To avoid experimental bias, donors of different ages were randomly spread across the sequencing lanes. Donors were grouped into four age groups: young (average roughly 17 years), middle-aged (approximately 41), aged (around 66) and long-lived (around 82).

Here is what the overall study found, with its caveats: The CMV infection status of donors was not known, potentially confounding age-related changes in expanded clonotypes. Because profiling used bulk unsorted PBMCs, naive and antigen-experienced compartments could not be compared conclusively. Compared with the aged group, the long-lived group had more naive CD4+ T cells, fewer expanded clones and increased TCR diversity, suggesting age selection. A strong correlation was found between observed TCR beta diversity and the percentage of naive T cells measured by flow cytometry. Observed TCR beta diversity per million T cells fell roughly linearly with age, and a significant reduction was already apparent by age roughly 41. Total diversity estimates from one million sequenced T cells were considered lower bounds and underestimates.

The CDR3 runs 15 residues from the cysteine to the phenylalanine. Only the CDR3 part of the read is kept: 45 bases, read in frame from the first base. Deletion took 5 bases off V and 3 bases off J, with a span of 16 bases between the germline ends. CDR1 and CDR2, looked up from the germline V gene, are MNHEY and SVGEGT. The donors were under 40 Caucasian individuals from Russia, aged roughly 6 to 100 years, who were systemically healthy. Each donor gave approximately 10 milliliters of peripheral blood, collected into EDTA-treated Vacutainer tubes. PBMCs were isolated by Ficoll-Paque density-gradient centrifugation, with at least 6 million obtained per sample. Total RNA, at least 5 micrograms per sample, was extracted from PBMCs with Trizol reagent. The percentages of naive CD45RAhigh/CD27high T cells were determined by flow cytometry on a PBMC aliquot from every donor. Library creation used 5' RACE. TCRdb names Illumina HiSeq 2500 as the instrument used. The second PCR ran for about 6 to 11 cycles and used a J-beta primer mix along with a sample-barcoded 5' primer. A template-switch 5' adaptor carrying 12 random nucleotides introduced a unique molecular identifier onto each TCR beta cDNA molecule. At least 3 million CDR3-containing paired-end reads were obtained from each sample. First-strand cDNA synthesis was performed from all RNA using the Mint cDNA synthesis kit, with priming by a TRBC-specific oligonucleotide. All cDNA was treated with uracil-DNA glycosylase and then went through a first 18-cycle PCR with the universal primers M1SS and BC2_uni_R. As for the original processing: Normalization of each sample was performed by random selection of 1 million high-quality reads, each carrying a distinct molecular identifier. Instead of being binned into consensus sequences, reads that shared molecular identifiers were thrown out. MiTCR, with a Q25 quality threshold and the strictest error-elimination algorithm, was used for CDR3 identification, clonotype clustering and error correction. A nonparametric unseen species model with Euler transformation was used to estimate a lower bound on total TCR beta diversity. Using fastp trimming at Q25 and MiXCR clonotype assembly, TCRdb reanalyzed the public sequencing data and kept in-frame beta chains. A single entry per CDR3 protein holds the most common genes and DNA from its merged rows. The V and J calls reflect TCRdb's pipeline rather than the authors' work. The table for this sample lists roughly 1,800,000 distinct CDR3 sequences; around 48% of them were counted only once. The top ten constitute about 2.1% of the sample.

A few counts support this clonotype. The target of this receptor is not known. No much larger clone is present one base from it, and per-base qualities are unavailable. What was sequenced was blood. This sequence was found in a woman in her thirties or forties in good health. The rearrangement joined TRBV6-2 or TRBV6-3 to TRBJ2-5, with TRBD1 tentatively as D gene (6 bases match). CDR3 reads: CASSQHRARKETQYF. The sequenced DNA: TGTGCCAGCAGTCAGCACAGGGCACGAAAAGAGACCCAGTACTTC.